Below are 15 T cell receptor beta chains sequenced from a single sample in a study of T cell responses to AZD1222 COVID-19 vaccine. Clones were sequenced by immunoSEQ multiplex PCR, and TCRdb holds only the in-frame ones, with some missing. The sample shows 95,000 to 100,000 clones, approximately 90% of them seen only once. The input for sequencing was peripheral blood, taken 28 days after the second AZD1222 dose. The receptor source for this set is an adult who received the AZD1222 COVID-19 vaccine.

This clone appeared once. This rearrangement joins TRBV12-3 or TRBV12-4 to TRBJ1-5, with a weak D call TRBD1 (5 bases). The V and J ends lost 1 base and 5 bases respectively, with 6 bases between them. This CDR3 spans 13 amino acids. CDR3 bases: TGTGCCAGCAGTTTAGGGGGGGATCAGCCCCAGCATTTT. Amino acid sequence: CASSLGGDQPQHF.

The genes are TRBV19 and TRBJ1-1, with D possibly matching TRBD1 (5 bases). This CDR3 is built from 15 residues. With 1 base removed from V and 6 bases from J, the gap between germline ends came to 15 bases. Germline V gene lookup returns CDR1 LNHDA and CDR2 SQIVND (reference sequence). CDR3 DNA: TGTGCCAGTAGTATAGTGGAGGGGCGAGGCGCTGAAGCTTTCTTT. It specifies CASSIVEGRGAEAFF.

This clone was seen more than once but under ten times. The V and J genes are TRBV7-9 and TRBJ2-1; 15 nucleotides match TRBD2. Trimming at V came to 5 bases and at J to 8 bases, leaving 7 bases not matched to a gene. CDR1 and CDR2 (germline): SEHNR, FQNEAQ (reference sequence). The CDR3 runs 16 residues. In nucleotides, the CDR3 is TGTGCCAGCAGCGAATGGACTAGCGGGAGGGTCTATGAGCAGTTCTTC. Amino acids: CASSEWTSGRVYEQFF.

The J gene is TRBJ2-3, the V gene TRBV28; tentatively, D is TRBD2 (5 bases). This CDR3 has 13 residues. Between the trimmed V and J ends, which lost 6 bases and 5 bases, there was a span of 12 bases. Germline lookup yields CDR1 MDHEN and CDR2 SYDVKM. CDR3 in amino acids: CASSLTGIDTQYF. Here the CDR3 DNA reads TGTGCCAGCAGCCTGACGGGGATAGATACGCAGTATTTT.

The CDR3 loop is CAWSLPGVDEQYF. CDR3 nucleotide sequence: TGTGCCTGGAGCCTCCCGGGGGTCGACGAGCAGTACTTC. This chain joins TRBV30 and TRBJ2-7; possible D gene TRBD2, 6 bases. The CDR3 extends over 13 amino acids. Trimming took 3 bases from V and 5 from J, leaving 14 bases between them. Germline V gene lookup returns CDR1 GTSNPN and CDR2 SVGIG (reference sequence).

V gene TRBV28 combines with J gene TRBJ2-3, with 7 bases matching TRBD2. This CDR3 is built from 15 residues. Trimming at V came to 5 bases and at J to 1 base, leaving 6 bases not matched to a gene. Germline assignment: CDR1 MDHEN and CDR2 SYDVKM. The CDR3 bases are TGTGCCAGCAGTCATCTCACTAGCGGCACAGATACGCAGTATTTT. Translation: CASSHLTSGTDTQYF. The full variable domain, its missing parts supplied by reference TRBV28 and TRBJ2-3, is DVKVTQSSRYLVKRTGEKVFLECVQDMDHENMFWYRQDPGLGLRLIYFSYDVKMKEKGDIPEGYSVSREKKERFSLILESASTNQTSMYLCASSHLTSGTDTQYFGPGTRLTVL.

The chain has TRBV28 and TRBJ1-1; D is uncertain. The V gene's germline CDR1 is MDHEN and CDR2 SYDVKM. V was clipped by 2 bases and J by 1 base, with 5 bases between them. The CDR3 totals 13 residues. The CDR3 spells CASSLLPNTEAFF. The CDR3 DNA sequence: TGTGCCAGCAGTTTACTACCGAACACTGAAGCTTTCTTT.

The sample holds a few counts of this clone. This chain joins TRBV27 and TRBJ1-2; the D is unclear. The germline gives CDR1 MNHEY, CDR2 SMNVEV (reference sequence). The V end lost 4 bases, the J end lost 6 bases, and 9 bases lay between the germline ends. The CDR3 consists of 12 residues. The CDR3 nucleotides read TGTGCCAGCAGTTCTGGTTTGGATGGCTACACCTTC. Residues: CASSSGLDGYTF.

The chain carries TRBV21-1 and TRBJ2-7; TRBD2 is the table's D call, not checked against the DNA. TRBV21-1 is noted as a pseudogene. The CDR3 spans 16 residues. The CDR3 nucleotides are TGTGCCAGCAGCAACGCAACTAGCGGGAGCGCCTACGAGCAGTACTTC. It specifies CASSNATSGSAYEQYF.

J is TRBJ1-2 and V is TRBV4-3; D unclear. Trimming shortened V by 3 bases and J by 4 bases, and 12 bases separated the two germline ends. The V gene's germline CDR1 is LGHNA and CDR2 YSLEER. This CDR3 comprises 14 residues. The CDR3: CASSHDDISYGYTF. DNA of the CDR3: TGCGCCAGCAGCCATGATGACATTAGCTATGGCTACACCTTC.

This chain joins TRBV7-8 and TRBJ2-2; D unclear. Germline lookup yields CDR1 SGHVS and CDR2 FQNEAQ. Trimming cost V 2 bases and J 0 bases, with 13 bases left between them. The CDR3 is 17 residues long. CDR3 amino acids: CASSLMARPANTGELFF. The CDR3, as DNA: TGTGCCAGCAGCTTAATGGCCCGACCGGCGAACACCGGGGAGCTGTTTTTT.

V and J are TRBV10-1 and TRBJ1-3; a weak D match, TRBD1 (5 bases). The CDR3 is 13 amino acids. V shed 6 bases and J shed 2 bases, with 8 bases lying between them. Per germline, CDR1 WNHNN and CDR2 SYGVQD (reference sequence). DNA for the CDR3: TGCGCCAGCAGCTCGGGACCTGGAAACACCATATATTTT. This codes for CASSSGPGNTIYF.

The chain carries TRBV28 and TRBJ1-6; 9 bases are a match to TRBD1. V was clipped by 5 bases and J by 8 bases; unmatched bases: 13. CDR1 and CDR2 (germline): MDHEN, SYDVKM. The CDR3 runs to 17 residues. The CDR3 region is CASSPLTGGAFHSPLHF. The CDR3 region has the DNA TGTGCCAGCAGTCCCCTAACAGGGGGCGCATTTCATTCACCCCTCCACTTT.

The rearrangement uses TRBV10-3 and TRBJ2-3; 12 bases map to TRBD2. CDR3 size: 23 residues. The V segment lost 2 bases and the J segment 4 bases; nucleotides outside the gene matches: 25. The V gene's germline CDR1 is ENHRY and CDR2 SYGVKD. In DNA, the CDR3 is TGTGCCATCAGTGAGGGCAGGTGGGACTCTTGGACTAGCGGGGCGGAGGGGGCAGATACGCAGTATTTT. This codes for CAISEGRWDSWTSGAEGADTQYF.

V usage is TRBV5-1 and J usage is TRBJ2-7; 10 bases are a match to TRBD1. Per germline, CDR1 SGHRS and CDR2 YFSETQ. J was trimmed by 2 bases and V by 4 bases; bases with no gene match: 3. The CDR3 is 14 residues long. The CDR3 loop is CASSAGTGAYEQYF. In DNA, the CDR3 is TGCGCCAGCAGCGCCGGGACAGGGGCCTACGAGCAGTACTTC.